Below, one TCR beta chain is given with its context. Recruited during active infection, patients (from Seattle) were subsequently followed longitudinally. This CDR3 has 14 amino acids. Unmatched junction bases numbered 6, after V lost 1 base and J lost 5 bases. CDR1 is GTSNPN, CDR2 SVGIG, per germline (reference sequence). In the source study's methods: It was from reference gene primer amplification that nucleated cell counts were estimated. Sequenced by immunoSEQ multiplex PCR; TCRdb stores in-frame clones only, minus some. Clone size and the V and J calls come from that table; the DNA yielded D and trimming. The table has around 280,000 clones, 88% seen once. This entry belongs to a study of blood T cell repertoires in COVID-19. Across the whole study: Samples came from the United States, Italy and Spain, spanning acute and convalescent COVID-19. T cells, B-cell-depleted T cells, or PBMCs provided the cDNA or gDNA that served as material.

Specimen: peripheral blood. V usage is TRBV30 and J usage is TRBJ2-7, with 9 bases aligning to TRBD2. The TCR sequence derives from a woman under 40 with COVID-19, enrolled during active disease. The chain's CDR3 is CAWSEVAGVHEQYF. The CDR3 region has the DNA TGTGCCTGGAGTGAAGTAGCGGGAGTTCACGAGCAGTACTTC.